This T cell receptor beta chain was retrieved from a study of blood T cells in healthy people across ages. Germline CDR1 reads MDHEN; CDR2 reads SYDVKM. V lost 8 bases, J lost 0 bases, and 13 bases lay in between. The CDR3 extends over 14 amino acids. This clonotype was observed a handful of times. Together with a sample-barcoded 5' primer, a J-beta primer mix was included in a second PCR lasting about 7 to 12 cycles. Using its own MiXCR run on the 5' RACE reads, TCRdb lists one record per CDR3 protein. The data contain 700,000 or so distinct CDR3 sequences, 22% of them singletons. Sequenced input: blood. The clonotype was recovered from a man between 65 and 85 years old in good health. This chain links TRBV28 with TRBJ1-1; D remains ambiguous. CDR3 sequence: CASRLGNLNTEAFF. The CDR3 DNA reads as TGTGCCAGCCGCCTCGGGAACTTGAACACTGAAGCTTTCTTT. Complete variable domain (other parts from reference TRBV28 and TRBJ1-1): DVKVTQSSRYLVKRTGEKVFLECVQDMDHENMFWYRQDPGLGLRLIYFSYDVKMKEKGDIPEGYSVSREKKERFSLILESASTNQTSMYLCASRLGNLNTEAFFGQGTRLTVV.